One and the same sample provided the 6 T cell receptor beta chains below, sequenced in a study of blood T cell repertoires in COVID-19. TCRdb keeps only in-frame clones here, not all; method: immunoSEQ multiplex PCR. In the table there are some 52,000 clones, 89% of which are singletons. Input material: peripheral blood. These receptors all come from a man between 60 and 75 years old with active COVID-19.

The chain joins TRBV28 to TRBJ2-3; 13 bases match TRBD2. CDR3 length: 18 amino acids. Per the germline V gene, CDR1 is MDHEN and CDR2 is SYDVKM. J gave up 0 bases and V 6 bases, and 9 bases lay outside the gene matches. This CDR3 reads CASSPTSGRDASTDTQYF. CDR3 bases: TGTGCCAGCAGCCCTACTAGCGGGAGGGACGCTAGCACAGATACGCAGTATTTT.

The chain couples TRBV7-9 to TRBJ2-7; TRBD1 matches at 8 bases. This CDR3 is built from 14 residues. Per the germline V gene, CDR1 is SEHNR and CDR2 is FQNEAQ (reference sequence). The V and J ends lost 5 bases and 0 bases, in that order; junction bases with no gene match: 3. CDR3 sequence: CASSPTGGSYEQYF. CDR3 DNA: TGTGCCAGCAGCCCCACAGGGGGCTCCTACGAGCAGTACTTC. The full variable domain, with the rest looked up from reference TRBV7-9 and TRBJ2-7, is DTGVSQNPRHKITKRGQNVTFRCDPISEHNRLYWYRQTLGQGPEFLTYFQNEAQLEKSRLLSDRFSAERPKGSFSTLEIQRTEQGDSAMYLCASSPTGGSYEQYFGPGTRLTVT.

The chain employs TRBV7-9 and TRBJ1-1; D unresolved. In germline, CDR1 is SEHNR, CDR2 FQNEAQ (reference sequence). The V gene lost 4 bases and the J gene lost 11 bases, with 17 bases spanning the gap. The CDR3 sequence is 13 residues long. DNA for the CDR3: TGTGCCAGCAGCTCCCCCCTTTCTTTTCGGGCTTTCTTT. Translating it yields CASSSPLSFRAFF. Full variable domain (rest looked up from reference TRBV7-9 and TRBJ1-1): DTGVSQNPRHKITKRGQNVTFRCDPISEHNRLYWYRQTLGQGPEFLTYFQNEAQLEKSRLLSDRFSAERPKGSFSTLEIQRTEQGDSAMYLCASSSPLSFRAFFGQGTRLTVV.

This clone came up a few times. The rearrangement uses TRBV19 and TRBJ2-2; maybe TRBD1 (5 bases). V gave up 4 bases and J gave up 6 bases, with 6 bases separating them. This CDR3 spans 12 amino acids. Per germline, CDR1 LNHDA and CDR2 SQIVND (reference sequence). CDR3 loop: CASSKQAGELFF. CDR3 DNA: TGTGCCAGTAGTAAACAGGCCGGGGAGCTGTTTTTT.

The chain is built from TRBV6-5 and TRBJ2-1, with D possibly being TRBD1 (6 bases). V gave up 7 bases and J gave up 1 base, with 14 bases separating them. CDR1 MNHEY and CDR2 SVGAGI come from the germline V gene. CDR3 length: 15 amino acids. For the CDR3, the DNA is TGTGCCAGCACCAGGGGCCCCCCTTCCTACAATGAGCAGTTCTTC. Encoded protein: CASTRGPPSYNEQFF.

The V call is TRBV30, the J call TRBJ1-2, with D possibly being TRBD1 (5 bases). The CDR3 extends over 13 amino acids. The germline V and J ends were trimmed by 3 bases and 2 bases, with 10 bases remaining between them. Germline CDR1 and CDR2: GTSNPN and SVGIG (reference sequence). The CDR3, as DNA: TGTGCCTGGAGGGTAACAGGCAACTATGGCTACACCTTC. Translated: CAWRVTGNYGYTF.